The clone carrying this TCR beta chain occurred a few times. Its antigen is currently unknown. The data were obtained in a study of T-cell reconstitution after alpha-beta-depleted transplantation in children. CDR3 size: 18 residues. V trimming: 3 bases; J trimming: 6 bases; junction bases outside the gene matches: 19. For TCRbeta, the library was prepared with unique molecular identifiers. TCRdb ran MiXCR on the PCR reads and lists one entry per CDR3 protein. This table holds about 980,000 distinct CDR3 sequences, roughly 29% found once. Study-wide findings and caveats: T-cell numbers and diversity one year post-transplant derived largely from freshly generated T cells. Some patients' high day-60 TCRbeta diversity was traced to surviving recipient T cells and thymic progenitors. Reportedly, roughly two months post-transplant, alpha-beta T cells arose from several hundred expanded graft clones.

The specimen was PBMCs, mostly from graft donor cells, collected 360 days after TCRalphabeta/CD19-depleted stem cell transplant. V and J are TRBV12-3 or TRBV12-4 and TRBJ2-7; TRBD2 agrees at 8 bases. This TCR derives from a boy younger than two who had a stem cell transplant for SCID, so the T cells may come from the graft donor. Here the CDR3 reads CASSFGRITSGLPTEQYF. The DNA for the CDR3 is TGTGCCAGCAGTTTTGGGAGGATAACTAGCGGTCTCCCTACCGAGCAGTACTTC.